This entry lists 3 T cell receptor beta chains sequenced from one sample in a study of shared clonotypes between healthy human individuals. TCRdb keeps only in-frame clones here, not all; method: immunoSEQ multiplex PCR. The sample consists of about half a million clones, about 78% of them appearing once. Sequenced: PBMCs. The receptors derive from a woman aged 40-49 years in good health. Some clones in this sample may be carry-over from other donors' samples.

Remarks on this clone: The same CDR3 also results from other DNA sequences found in this sample. The chain recombines TRBV5-1 with TRBJ2-1; D unresolved. Germline loops: CDR1 SGHRS, CDR2 YFSETQ. V lost 0 bases to trimming and J lost 4 bases, with 5 bases between them. The CDR3 consists of 13 residues. The CDR3 nucleotides are TGCGCCAGCAGCTTGGGGGGTTACAATGAGCAGTTCTTC. It translates to CASSLGGYNEQFF.

The chain joins TRBV9 to TRBJ2-5; 8 bases line up with TRBD2. Germline-derived CDR1 and CDR2 are SGDLS and YYNGEE. This CDR3 contains 15 residues. The ends lost 0 bases at V and 3 bases at J; junction bases unmatched: 4. The CDR3 DNA is TGTGCCAGCAGCGTAGGAAACGGGAGGGAAGAGACCCAGTACTTC. Translation gives CASSVGNGREETQYF.

J is TRBJ2-5 and V is TRBV29-1; D call uncertain. The DNA end lines up better with TRBJ2-7; the J call may be wrong. The length of the CDR3 is 12 residues. CDR1 SQVTM and CDR2 ANQGSEA come from the germline V gene. CDR3 DNA sequence: TGCAGCGTTGGTCCTAACGCCTACGAGCAGTACTTC. Amino acids: CSVGPNAYEQYF.